Below, one T cell receptor beta chain is given with its context. Authors' methods: The authors estimated nucleated cell counts from reference gene primer amplification. Here immunoSEQ multiplex PCR was the method, and the copy in TCRdb shows in-frame clones only, minus some. That table supplies the V and J calls and clone size; D and trimming were determined from the DNA. The sample records about 380,000 clones, less than 85% being singletons. The data derive from a study of blood T cell repertoires in COVID-19. The V and J ends lost 3 bases and 1 base respectively, with 13 bases between them. This CDR3 is built from 15 residues. Per germline, CDR1 SGHNT and CDR2 YYREEE (reference sequence).

The chain couples TRBV5-4 to TRBJ1-1, with D possibly being TRBD1 (5 bases). This clonotype was obtained from a young woman with acute or convalescent COVID-19. The sample consisted of peripheral blood. The CDR3 loop reads CASSSLQATNTEAFF. DNA for the CDR3: TGTGCCAGCAGCTCTTTACAGGCGACGAACACTGAAGCTTTCTTT.